The T cell receptor beta chain under discussion was sequenced for a study of sequential checkpoint blockade in melanoma. Across the whole study: Both treatment sequences were followed by maintenance nivolumab.

Profiled with immunoSEQ multiplex PCR; TCRdb holds only in-frame clones, not every one. The sample has about 26,000 clones, over 60% seen once. CDR3 size: 16 residues. Germline loops: CDR1 LGHNA, CDR2 YNFKEQ. Trimming at V came to 4 bases and at J to 6 bases, leaving 6 bases not matched to a gene. Treatment noted: randomized to nivolumab then ipilimumab (arm A) or the reverse (arm B). The specimen comprised CD8+ T cells sorted from blood (inferred from file names), sampled from a patient given nivolumab and ipilimumab in sequence. The rearrangement uses TRBV4-2 and TRBJ2-1; 13 positions agree with TRBD2. The clonotype originates from a human donor with melanoma. CDR3 sequence reads: CASSRTSGGEGNEQFF. The CDR3 nucleotides read TGTGCCAGCAGCCGGACTAGCGGGGGTGAAGGCAATGAGCAGTTCTTC.